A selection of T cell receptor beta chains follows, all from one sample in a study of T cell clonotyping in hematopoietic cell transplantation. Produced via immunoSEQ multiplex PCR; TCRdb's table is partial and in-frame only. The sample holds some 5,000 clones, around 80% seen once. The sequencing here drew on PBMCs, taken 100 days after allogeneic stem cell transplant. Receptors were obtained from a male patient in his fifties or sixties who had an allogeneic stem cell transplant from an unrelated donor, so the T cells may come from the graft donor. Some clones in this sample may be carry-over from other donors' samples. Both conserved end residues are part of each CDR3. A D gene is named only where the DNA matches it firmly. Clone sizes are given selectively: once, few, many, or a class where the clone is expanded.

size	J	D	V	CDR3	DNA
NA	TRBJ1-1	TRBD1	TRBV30	CAWTPGQAPVMNTEAFF	TGTGCCTGGACTCCGGGACAGGCCCCGGTCATGAACACTGAAGCTTTCTTT
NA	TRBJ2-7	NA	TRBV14	CASSQDRGRAYEQYF	TGTGCCAGCAGCCAAGATCGAGGCAGAGCCTACGAGCAGTACTTC
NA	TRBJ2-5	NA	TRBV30	CAWSPGTPSGTQYF	TGTGCCTGGAGCCCCGGGACACCATCAGGGACCCAGTACTTC
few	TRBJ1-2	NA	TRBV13	CASSTGQEYGYTF	TGTGCCAGCAGCACGGGGCAGGAGTATGGCTACACCTTC
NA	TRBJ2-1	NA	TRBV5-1	CASRFQVDNEQFF	TGCGCCAGCAGGTTCCAGGTCGACAATGAGCAGTTCTTC
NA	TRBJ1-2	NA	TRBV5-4	CASSPVGASYGYTF	TGTGCCAGCAGCCCGGTGGGGGCTTCTTATGGCTACACCTTC
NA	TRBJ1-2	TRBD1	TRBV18	CASSPGTGAFGTF	TGTGCCAGCTCGCCCGGGACAGGGGCCTTCGGAACCTTC
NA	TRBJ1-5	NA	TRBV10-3	CATHGEGNQPQHF	TGTGCCACCCACGGGGAGGGCAATCAGCCCCAGCATTTT
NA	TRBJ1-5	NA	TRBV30	CAWSDGGAQHF	TGTGCCTGGAGTGACGGGGGAGCCCAGCATTTT
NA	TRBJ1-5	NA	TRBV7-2	CASSLGPLGSNQPQHF	TGTGCCAGCAGCTTAGGACCACTAGGGAGCAATCAGCCCCAGCATTTT
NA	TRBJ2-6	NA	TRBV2	CASSGQGPNVLTF	TGTGCCAGCAGTGGCCAGGGCCCTAACGTCCTGACTTTC
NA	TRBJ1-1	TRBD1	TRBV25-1	CASRDRGLHTEAFF	TGTGCCAGCAGGGACAGGGGGCTGCACACTGAAGCTTTCTTT
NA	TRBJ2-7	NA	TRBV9	CASSATEPYEQYF	TGTGCCAGCAGCGCGACGGAGCCCTACGAGCAGTACTTC
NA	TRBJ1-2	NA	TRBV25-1	CASSERAGAGYGYTF	TGTGCCAGCAGTGAGCGGGCAGGGGCTGGCTATGGCTACACCTTC
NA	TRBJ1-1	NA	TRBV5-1	CASSLQEGNTEAFF	TGCGCCAGCAGCTTGCAAGAGGGGAACACTGAAGCTTTCTTT
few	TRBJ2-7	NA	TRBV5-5	CASSLGAPYEQYF	TGTGCCAGCAGCCTCGGGGCCCCCTACGAGCAGTACTTC
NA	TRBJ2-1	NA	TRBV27	CASSQYSSYNEQFF	TGTGCCAGCAGTCAATACAGCTCCTACAATGAGCAGTTCTTC